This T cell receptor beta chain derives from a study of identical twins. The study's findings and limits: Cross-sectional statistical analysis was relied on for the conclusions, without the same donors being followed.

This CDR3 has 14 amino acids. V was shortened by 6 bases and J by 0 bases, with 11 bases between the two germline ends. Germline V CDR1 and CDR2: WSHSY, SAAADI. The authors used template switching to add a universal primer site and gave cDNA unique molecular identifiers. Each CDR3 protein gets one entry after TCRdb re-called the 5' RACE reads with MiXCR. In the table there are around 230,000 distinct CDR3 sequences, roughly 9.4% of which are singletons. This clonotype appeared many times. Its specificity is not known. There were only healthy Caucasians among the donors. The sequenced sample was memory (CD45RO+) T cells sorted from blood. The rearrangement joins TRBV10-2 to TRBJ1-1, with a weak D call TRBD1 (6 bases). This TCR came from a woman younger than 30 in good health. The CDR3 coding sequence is TGCGCCAGCAGCTTACAGGGATTGAACACTGAAGCTTTCTTT. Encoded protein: CASSLQGLNTEAFF.